This T cell receptor (beta chain) stems from a study of a mutant IDH1 vaccine in newly diagnosed glioma. This table comes from immunoSEQ multiplex PCR, and its TCRdb copy is limited to in-frame clones, with some not included. The sample contains about 62,000 clones, roughly 87% of which appear only once. Sample time point: week 47, end of study. Vaccinated patients received 300 ug of mutant IDH1 20-mer peptide per dose, with topical imiquimod. This CDR3 comprises 14 residues. Trimming took 4 bases from V and 9 from J, leaving 14 bases between them. Germline V gene sequence: CDR1 SGHRS, CDR2 YFSETQ. About this clone: Its antigen is currently unknown.

Sequenced here: PBMCs, sampled from a glioma patient whose treatment included an IDH1 peptide vaccine. The chain employs TRBV5-1 and TRBJ1-6; D may be TRBD1 (6 bases). The receptor was derived from a man aged 25 to 40 with glioma. The CDR3 sequence: CASSGGTLGSPLHF. The CDR3 nucleotides are TGCGCCAGCAGCGGGGGGACACTCGGTTCACCCCTCCACTTT.